These T cell receptor beta chains were read from a single sample in a study of PD-L1 blockade in urothelial cancer. Sequencing was performed with immunoSEQ multiplex PCR; in TCRdb, only in-frame clones are kept and a portion is missing. There are fewer than 45,000 clones in the sample; 82% occur only once, and 3% to 3.5% lies in the top ten. This specimen consisted of PBMCs, obtained around atezolizumab (anti-PD-L1) treatment. Receptors were obtained from a man in his 70s with urothelial cancer. The CDR3 runs from the conserved cysteine through the conserved F or W. D genes are given only for firm matches. Not every row has a clone size; where given, it reads once, few, many or a size class.

d_gene: .; v_gene: TRBV18; abundance: .; j_gene: TRBJ1-4; CDR3aa: CASSPDWATTNEKLFF; CDR3nt: TGTGCCAGCTCACCTGATTGGGCCACAACTAATGAAAAACTGTTTTTT
d_gene: .; v_gene: TRBV5-1; abundance: .; j_gene: TRBJ1-2; CDR3aa: CASSSQGRDYGYTF; CDR3nt: TGCGCCAGCAGCTCACAGGGTCGCGACTATGGCTACACCTTC
d_gene: TRBD1; v_gene: TRBV10-3; abundance: .; j_gene: TRBJ2-7; CDR3aa: CAIRGDSPYEQYF; CDR3nt: TGTGCCATCAGGGGGGACAGTCCCTACGAGCAGTACTTC
d_gene: .; v_gene: TRBV28; abundance: .; j_gene: TRBJ2-1; CDR3aa: CASRGRARGYEQFF; CDR3nt: TGTGCCAGCAGAGGCCGGGCCCGGGGATACGAGCAGTTCTTC
d_gene: .; v_gene: TRBV2; abundance: .; j_gene: TRBJ2-4; CDR3aa: CASSEAWAFQEWYF; CDR3nt: TGTGCCAGCAGTGAAGCGTGGGCGTTCCAAGAATGGTACTTC
d_gene: .; v_gene: TRBV15; abundance: .; j_gene: TRBJ2-3; CDR3aa: CATSRERDRTLDTQYF; CDR3nt: TGTGCCACCAGCAGAGAACGGGATCGAACCTTGGATACGCAGTATTTT
d_gene: TRBD1; v_gene: TRBV7-3; abundance: .; j_gene: TRBJ2-2; CDR3aa: CASSLGGGTGTPGELFF; CDR3nt: TGTGCCAGCAGCTTAGGGGGGGGGACAGGGACCCCCGGGGAGCTGTTTTTT
d_gene: .; v_gene: TRBV27; abundance: .; j_gene: TRBJ1-1; CDR3aa: CASSLESNTEAFF; CDR3nt: TGTGCCAGCAGTTTAGAGAGCAACACTGAAGCTTTCTTT
d_gene: TRBD2; v_gene: TRBV19; abundance: few; j_gene: TRBJ2-1; CDR3aa: CASSEGLADLYNEQFF; CDR3nt: TGTGCCAGTAGTGAGGGACTAGCGGACCTCTACAATGAGCAGTTCTTC
d_gene: .; v_gene: TRBV7-2; abundance: .; j_gene: TRBJ2-1; CDR3aa: CASSLHGVGQFF; CDR3nt: TGTGCCAGCAGCTTACACGGGGTAGGGCAGTTCTTC
d_gene: .; v_gene: TRBV7-3; abundance: .; j_gene: TRBJ1-5; CDR3aa: CASSSRGSNQPQHF; CDR3nt: TGTGCCAGCAGCTCGCGAGGCAGCAATCAGCCCCAGCATTTT
d_gene: .; v_gene: TRBV7-9; abundance: .; j_gene: TRBJ2-1; CDR3aa: CASSQRPGIKYNEQFF; CDR3nt: TGTGCCAGCAGCCAACGCCCGGGGATAAAATACAATGAGCAGTTCTTC
d_gene: .; v_gene: TRBV15; abundance: .; j_gene: TRBJ1-2; CDR3aa: CATSRDREGGYGYTF; CDR3nt: TGTGCCACCAGCAGAGATCGGGAGGGGGGCTATGGCTACACCTTC
d_gene: .; v_gene: TRBV2; abundance: .; j_gene: TRBJ2-4; CDR3aa: CASLEEGAINIQYF; CDR3nt: TGTGCCAGCCTCGAGGAGGGGGCGATAAACATTCAGTACTTC
d_gene: .; v_gene: TRBV7-6; abundance: .; j_gene: TRBJ1-1; CDR3aa: CASSLRDSEAFF; CDR3nt: TGTGCCAGCAGCCTCCGGGACTCTGAAGCTTTCTTT
d_gene: .; v_gene: TRBV4-1; abundance: .; j_gene: TRBJ2-3; CDR3aa: CASRVADTQYF; CDR3nt: TGCGCCAGCCGGGTGGCAGATACGCAGTATTTT
d_gene: TRBD1; v_gene: TRBV28; abundance: .; j_gene: TRBJ1-3; CDR3aa: CASSVQGAIGNTIYF; CDR3nt: TGTGCCAGCAGTGTACAGGGGGCTATTGGAAACACCATATATTTT
d_gene: TRBD2; v_gene: TRBV5-4; abundance: .; j_gene: TRBJ2-3; CDR3aa: CASTSGIEDTQYF; CDR3nt: TGTGCCAGCACTAGCGGGATTGAAGATACGCAGTATTTT
d_gene: .; v_gene: TRBV10-3; abundance: .; j_gene: TRBJ2-3; CDR3aa: CAGAYDTDTQYF; CDR3nt: TGTGCCGGGGCCTATGACACAGATACGCAGTATTTT
d_gene: .; v_gene: TRBV5-5; abundance: .; j_gene: TRBJ1-6; CDR3aa: CASSFPGERSPLHF; CDR3nt: TGTGCCAGCAGCTTTCCGGGGGAGAGGTCACCCCTCCACTTT
d_gene: TRBD1; v_gene: TRBV12-5; abundance: .; j_gene: TRBJ1-5; CDR3aa: CATGTGAKNSNQPQHF; CDR3nt: TGTGCTACGGGGACAGGGGCTAAGAATAGCAATCAGCCCCAGCATTTT
d_gene: TRBD2; v_gene: TRBV5-6; abundance: .; j_gene: TRBJ2-5; CDR3aa: CASSLLGGEGLETQYF; CDR3nt: TGTGCCAGCAGCTTGCTGGGAGGGGAGGGCCTCGAGACCCAGTACTTC
d_gene: TRBD1; v_gene: TRBV5-6; abundance: .; j_gene: TRBJ1-4; CDR3aa: CASSFGTEPEKLFF; CDR3nt: TGTGCCAGCAGCTTCGGGACAGAGCCTGAAAAACTGTTTTTT
d_gene: TRBD1; v_gene: TRBV7-9; abundance: .; j_gene: TRBJ2-3; CDR3aa: CASSSPYRTGSPDTQYF; CDR3nt: TGTGCCAGCAGCTCCCCCTACCGGACAGGCTCACCGGATACGCAGTATTTT
d_gene: TRBD2; v_gene: TRBV30; abundance: .; j_gene: TRBJ2-3; CDR3aa: CAWGEGQHLVTDTQYF; CDR3nt: TGTGCCTGGGGGGAGGGGCAGCACCTTGTGACAGATACGCAGTATTTT
d_gene: TRBD2; v_gene: TRBV28; abundance: .; j_gene: TRBJ2-2; CDR3aa: CASSRTSGSIGELFF; CDR3nt: TGTGCCAGCAGCCGGACTAGCGGGAGTATAGGGGAGCTGTTTTTT
d_gene: TRBD1; v_gene: TRBV18; abundance: .; j_gene: TRBJ1-5; CDR3aa: CASSPTGGEDQPQHF; CDR3nt: TGTGCCAGCTCACCCACAGGGGGGGAGGATCAGCCCCAGCATTTT
d_gene: TRBD1; v_gene: TRBV27; abundance: .; j_gene: TRBJ1-6; CDR3aa: CASRGGDSVNSPLHF; CDR3nt: TGTGCCAGCAGGGGCGGGGACAGTGTTAATTCACCCCTCCACTTT
d_gene: .; v_gene: TRBV5-5; abundance: .; j_gene: TRBJ1-2; CDR3aa: CASSVARQNNYGYTF; CDR3nt: TGTGCCAGCAGCGTTGCCCGACAGAATAACTATGGCTACACCTTC
d_gene: TRBD1; v_gene: TRBV28; abundance: .; j_gene: TRBJ2-4; CDR3aa: CASRGDRDPKNIQYF; CDR3nt: TGTGCCAGCAGGGGGGACAGAGACCCTAAAAACATTCAGTACTTC
d_gene: .; v_gene: TRBV9; abundance: once; j_gene: TRBJ1-3; CDR3aa: CASSVEGYSGNTIYF; CDR3nt: TGTGCCAGCAGCGTAGAGGGGTACTCTGGAAACACCATATATTTT
d_gene: TRBD1; v_gene: TRBV7-8; abundance: .; j_gene: TRBJ1-3; CDR3aa: CASSLALTGSGNTIYF; CDR3nt: TGTGCCAGCAGCTTAGCCTTGACAGGGTCTGGAAACACCATATATTTT
d_gene: .; v_gene: TRBV30; abundance: .; j_gene: TRBJ2-1; CDR3aa: CAWSVGPHGGLISSYNEQFF; CDR3nt: TGTGCCTGGAGTGTAGGGCCGCACGGGGGGCTTATAAGCTCCTACAATGAGCAGTTCTTC
d_gene: .; v_gene: TRBV5-1; abundance: .; j_gene: TRBJ1-1; CDR3aa: CASSLLSQLNTEAFF; CDR3nt: TGCGCCAGCAGCCTTCTTTCACAGCTGAACACTGAAGCTTTCTTT
d_gene: .; v_gene: TRBV5-4; abundance: once; j_gene: TRBJ2-3; CDR3aa: CASSLGAGSTDTQYF; CDR3nt: TGTGCCAGCAGCTTGGGTGCGGGGAGCACAGATACGCAGTATTTT
d_gene: .; v_gene: TRBV28; abundance: .; j_gene: TRBJ2-5; CDR3aa: CASSSGQFQETQYF; CDR3nt: TGTGCCAGCAGTTCCGGACAGTTTCAAGAGACCCAGTACTTC
d_gene: TRBD2; v_gene: TRBV5-6; abundance: once; j_gene: TRBJ2-1; CDR3aa: CASSSGLAVYNEQFF; CDR3nt: TGTGCCAGCAGTTCCGGACTAGCGGTTTACAATGAGCAGTTCTTC
d_gene: TRBD1; v_gene: TRBV10-2; abundance: .; j_gene: TRBJ2-3; CDR3aa: CASSEWTGGPDTQYF; CDR3nt: TGCGCCAGCAGTGAGTGGACAGGGGGACCAGATACGCAGTATTTT
d_gene: TRBD1; v_gene: TRBV4-2; abundance: few; j_gene: TRBJ2-2; CDR3aa: CASSRYKGQVNTGELFF; CDR3nt: TGTGCCAGCAGCCGCTACAAAGGACAGGTGAACACCGGGGAGCTGTTTTTT
d_gene: TRBD1; v_gene: TRBV4-2; abundance: .; j_gene: TRBJ2-3; CDR3aa: CASSPGTGFGDTQYF; CDR3nt: TGTGCCAGCAGCCCTGGGACAGGGTTTGGAGATACGCAGTATTTT
d_gene: .; v_gene: TRBV19; abundance: .; j_gene: TRBJ1-1; CDR3aa: CASSGGRGLNTEAFF; CDR3nt: TGTGCCAGTAGTGGGGGAAGGGGGTTGAACACTGAAGCTTTCTTT
d_gene: .; v_gene: TRBV9; abundance: .; j_gene: TRBJ1-5; CDR3aa: CASSVGQGENQPQHF; CDR3nt: TGTGCCAGCAGCGTAGGTCAGGGTGAGAATCAGCCCCAGCATTTT
d_gene: .; v_gene: TRBV5-1; abundance: .; j_gene: TRBJ1-2; CDR3aa: CASSYRVKSGYTF; CDR3nt: TGCGCCAGCAGTTACAGGGTAAAAAGCGGCTACACCTTC
d_gene: .; v_gene: TRBV15; abundance: .; j_gene: TRBJ1-4; CDR3aa: CATSGGSRGEKLFF; CDR3nt: TGTGCCACCAGCGGAGGGAGCCGGGGGGAAAAACTGTTTTTT
d_gene: .; v_gene: TRBV11-2; abundance: .; j_gene: TRBJ1-1; CDR3aa: CASTPSDRPNTEAFF; CDR3nt: TGTGCCAGCACCCCCTCTGACAGGCCGAACACTGAAGCTTTCTTT